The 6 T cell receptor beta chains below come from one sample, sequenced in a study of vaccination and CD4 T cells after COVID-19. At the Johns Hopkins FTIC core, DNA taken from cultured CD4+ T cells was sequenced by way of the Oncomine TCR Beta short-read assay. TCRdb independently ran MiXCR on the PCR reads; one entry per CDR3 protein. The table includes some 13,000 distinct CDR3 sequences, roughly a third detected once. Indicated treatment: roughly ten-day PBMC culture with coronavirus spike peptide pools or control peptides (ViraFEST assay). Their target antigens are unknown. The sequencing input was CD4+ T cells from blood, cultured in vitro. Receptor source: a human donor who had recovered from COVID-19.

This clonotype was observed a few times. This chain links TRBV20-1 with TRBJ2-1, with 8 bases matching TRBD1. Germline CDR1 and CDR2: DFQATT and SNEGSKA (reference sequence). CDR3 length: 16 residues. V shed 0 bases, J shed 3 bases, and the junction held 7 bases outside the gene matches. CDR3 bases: TGCAGTGCTAGAGAGCTCATTGGACAGGGCTACAATGAGCAGTTCTTC. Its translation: CSARELIGQGYNEQFF.

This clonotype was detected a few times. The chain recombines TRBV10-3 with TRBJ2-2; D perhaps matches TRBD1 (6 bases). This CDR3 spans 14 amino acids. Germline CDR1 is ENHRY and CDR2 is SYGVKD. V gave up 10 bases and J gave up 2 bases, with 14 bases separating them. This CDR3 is CATSGQLNTGELFF. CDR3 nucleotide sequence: TGTGCCACCTCGGGACAACTCAACACCGGGGAGCTGTTTTTT.

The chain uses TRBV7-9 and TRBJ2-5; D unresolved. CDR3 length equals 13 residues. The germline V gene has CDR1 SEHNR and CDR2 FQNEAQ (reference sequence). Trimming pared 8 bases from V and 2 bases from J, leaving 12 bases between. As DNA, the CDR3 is TGTGCCAGCGTTCCGGGTTCTCAAGAGACCCAGTACTTC. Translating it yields CASVPGSQETQYF.

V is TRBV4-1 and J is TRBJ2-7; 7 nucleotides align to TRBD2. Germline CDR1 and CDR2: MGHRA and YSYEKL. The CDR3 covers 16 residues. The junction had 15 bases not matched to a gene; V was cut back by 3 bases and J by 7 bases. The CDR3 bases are TGCGCCAGCAGCCAGCGGGCGCGGTTCCAGGGAGGGGAGCAGTACTTC. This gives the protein CASSQRARFQGGEQYF.

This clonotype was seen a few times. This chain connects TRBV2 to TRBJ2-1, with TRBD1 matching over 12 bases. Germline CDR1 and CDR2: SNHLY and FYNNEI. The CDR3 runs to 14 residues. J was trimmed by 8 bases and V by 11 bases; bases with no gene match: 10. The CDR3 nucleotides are TGTGCCGGCCGTTGGGACAGGGGGCTCGATGAGCAGTTCTTC. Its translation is CAGRWDRGLDEQFF.

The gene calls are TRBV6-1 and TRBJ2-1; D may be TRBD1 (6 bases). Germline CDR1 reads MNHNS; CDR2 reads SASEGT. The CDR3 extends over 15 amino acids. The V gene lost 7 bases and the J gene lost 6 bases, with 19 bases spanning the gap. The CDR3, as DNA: TGTGCCAGCATTCCCACAGGGATCTTTTTCAATGAGCAGTTCTTC. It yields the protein CASIPTGIFFNEQFF.